This TCR beta chain was captured by sequencing in a study of blood T cell repertoires in COVID-19. On the study more broadly: PBMCs, B-cell-depleted T cells, or T cells were the source of the cDNA or gDNA that made up the material.

Authors' analysis steps: Amplification of reference gene primers provided the estimated nucleated cell counts. Sequenced by immunoSEQ multiplex PCR; TCRdb stores in-frame clones only, minus some. That table supplies the V and J calls and clone size; D and trimming were determined from the DNA. The table has 250,000 to 300,000 clones, more than 70% seen once. This clone was seen just once. The origin of this receptor is a woman in her twenties or thirties who had recovered from COVID-19. Sequencing was done on a sample of peripheral blood.

CDR3 sequence (DNA): TGTGCCAGCAGTATATCTCCGACAGTGAGACAGTACTTC. Encoded protein: CASSISPTVRQYF. V usage is TRBV6-5 and J usage is TRBJ2-7; maybe TRBD1 (5 bases). The germline V and J ends were trimmed by 5 bases and 10 bases, with 18 bases remaining between them. Germline V gives CDR1 MNHEY, CDR2 SVGAGI. The CDR3 runs to 13 residues.